These 5 T cell receptor beta chains came from one sample sequenced in a study of cytomegalovirus exposure and HLA in healthy donors. Amplification used 60 Vbeta primers and 13 Jbeta primers. Method: immunoSEQ multiplex PCR; TCRdb's copy keeps in-frame clones and lacks some. The data hold 150,000 to 200,000 clones, with 65% to 80% observed a single time. The sequenced sample was PBMCs. Receptors were obtained from a woman in her 50s in good health and CMV-seropositive.

This clone was recorded a few times. This chain links TRBV13 with TRBJ2-1; 7 nucleotides agree with TRBD1. Germline V gene data show CDR1 as PRHDT and CDR2 as FYEKMQ (reference sequence). This CDR3 has 16 amino acids. The trim removed 0 bases at V and 8 bases at J, leaving 10 bases unmatched. CDR3 coding DNA: TGTGCCAGCAGCTTAGGCCAGGGCAGGGGGTGGCATGAGCAGTTCTTC. This sequence encodes CASSLGQGRGWHEQFF.

The chain carries TRBV5-1 and TRBJ2-3, with 12 bases identical to TRBD2. CDR1 is SGHRS and CDR2 is YFSETQ in the germline V gene. V trimming: 5 bases; J trimming: 0 bases; junction bases outside the gene matches: 1. This CDR3 has 15 amino acids. The DNA for the CDR3 is TGCGCCAGCAGGACTAGCGGGGGTAGCACAGATACGCAGTATTTT. Its protein product is CASRTSGGSTDTQYF.

As concerns this clone: One junction end does not reproduce the germline sequence, and a read error may be involved. The chain recombines TRBV2 with TRBJ1-1, with a tentative D call TRBD1 (6 bases). Looked up from germline, CDR1 is SNHLY and CDR2 is FYNNEI. The CDR3 loop spans 13 amino acids. The CDR3: CASRVTGNAEAFF. The CDR3 region has the DNA TGTGCCAGCAGAGTTACAGGGAACGCTGAAGCTTTCTTT.

The genes are TRBV19 and TRBJ1-1; D gene uncertain. The germline V and J ends were trimmed by 3 bases and 1 base, with 6 bases remaining between them. From germline, CDR1 is LNHDA and CDR2 SQIVND (reference sequence). The length of the CDR3 is 13 residues. In DNA, the CDR3 is TGTGCCAGTAGTATTCTTAGGAACACTGAAGCTTTCTTT. It encodes CASSILRNTEAFF.

V and J are TRBV29-1 and TRBJ2-6, with 9 bases identical to TRBD1. The CDR3 is 15 residues long. Germline assignment: CDR1 SQVTM and CDR2 ANQGSEA. With 4 bases clipped from V and 4 bases from J, the junction kept 5 bases outside the gene matches. This chain's CDR3 is CSVGGTGRGANVLTF. Here the CDR3 DNA reads TGCAGCGTTGGGGGGACAGGGCGAGGGGCCAACGTCCTGACTTTC.